This T cell receptor beta chain was recovered during a study of human T cells and chemical hapten exposure (dated by TCRdb to the early 2020s). A note on the overall study: For sensitization, 2% DPC in acetone was applied to a roughly 2 cm by roughly 2 cm area of upper inner arm skin. About 30 alopecia patients provided blood for TCR sequencing at one to four time points (pre-sensitization, 2, 6 and 24 weeks). Alopecia areata with under or over 50% scalp involvement, alopecia totalis and alopecia universalis were represented in the patient cohort, which was mostly female. The study tracked peripheral blood TCR repertoire changes in vivo during primary and secondary sensitization to the hapten diphenylcyclopropenone (DPC) in alopecia patients. Patient blood was sampled pre-sensitization (week 0) and at 2, 6 and about 24 weeks after DPC sensitization. Throughout the study period of around 25 weeks, patients also received therapeutic DPC doses to the scalp every week. Patch testing was done on the upper back using Finn chambers containing 0.01% DPC, and results were scored after 6 days according to International Contact Dermatitis Research Group standards. The libraries were sequenced as a pool, and the TCR yield per sample differed mostly because of small variations in library volumes within the pool.

The time point label of this sample denotes: patch test 1, 2 weeks after DPC sensitization. What this sample's treatment or condition label stands for: therapeutic diphenylcyclopropenone sensitization with weekly scalp DPC. At every patch-test visit, the blood draw took place before the patch test was put on. Patients were considered eligible if aged 18 to 70, diagnosed with alopecia and deemed suitable for DPC therapy, and patients were excluded if pregnant. Total RNA was isolated from unfractionated whole blood collected in Tempus Blood RNA tubes. On this clonotype itself: Its antigen specificity is not known. There are no base qualities to consult, and no much larger clone falls within one base.

V trim: 8 bases; J trim: 0 bases; unmatched bases: 6. The CDR3 goes from the cysteine to the phenylalanine over 15 residues. Solely the CDR3 DNA is kept, with 45 bases framed from the first base. CDR1 and CDR2, per the germline V gene, are MDHEN and SYDVKM. Library preparation employed RACE. The instrument was a NextSeq 500. During library preparation, unique molecular identifiers were attached to individual cDNA molecules so that TCRs could be counted quantitatively and reproducibly. From each blood RNA sample, both TCR alpha and TCR beta chains were sequenced. Regarding the original processing steps: The median number of TCRs per sample was some 100,000, ranging from 23,224 to 690,600. V, J and CDR3 annotation of the TCR reads was carried out using the Decombinator software suite. For PS versus PT1 abundance plots, all samples were subsampled to the same number of TCRs (28,000). TCRs were defined as expanded if absent before sensitization and observed at least eight times at the 2-week time point. The public sequencing data were trimmed at Q25 with fastp and processed into clonotypes with MiXCR by TCRdb, which kept only in-frame beta chains. Merged by CDR3 protein, the rows form single entries marked with the most common genes and DNA. TCRdb, not the authors, supplied the V and J calls. Recorded for this sample are 300,000 to 450,000 distinct CDR3 sequences; 4.8% of them occurred a single time. Around 2% of the sample is in the top ten clones.

Here is what the overall study found, with its caveats: Repeated subsampling changed both the strength of the expansion versus patch-test correlation and the threshold at which the correlation became significant. Expanded TCRs formed significantly more large CDR3 similarity clusters than pre-sensitization or healthy control sets, consistent with antigen-driven responses. The number of TCRs above 1 in 1000 frequency did not change with DPC sensitization; there was no evidence of global repertoire structure alterations. The number of PT1 expanded TCRs positively correlated with patch test score, significant at thresholds 8, 16 and 32 but not 4. Because all patients had alopecia, a presumed autoimmune disease, the immune response of the patients might differ from that of healthy individuals.

The receptor's source is a woman aged 45 to 65 with alopecia areata. Some clones in this sample may be carry-over from other donors' samples. The V and J segments used are TRBV28 and TRBJ2-7; the central 11 bases match TRBD2. Specimen: whole blood, collected in connection with sensitization to the hapten diphenylcyclopropenone (DPC). At the DNA level, the sequence is TGTGCCAGCTGCGGGGGACTAGCGGTCTCCTACGAGCAGTACTTC. Translated, this gives CASCGGLAVSYEQYF.